A selection of T cell receptor beta chains follows, all from one sample in a study of Graves' ophthalmopathy and Graves' hyperthyroidism. Via MiXCR, TCRdb re-called the multiplex PCR reads, giving one row per CDR3 protein. The data show 500,000 to 700,000 distinct CDR3 sequences, less than 40% seen once. The sample comprised peripheral blood or thyroid tissue (not recorded which). The source of these receptors is an adult man with Graves' hyperthyroidism. Both conserved end residues are part of each CDR3.

j_gene	v_gene	CDR3aa
TRBJ2-5	TRBV6-1	CAIDQTSLETQYF
TRBJ2-2	TRBV29-1	CSVEELTGGTGELFF
TRBJ2-7	TRBV20-1	CSAPTGSYEQYF
TRBJ1-5	TRBV20-1	CSARDNSNQPQHF
TRBJ1-4	TRBV28	CASSNPGPEFEKLFF
NA	TRBV7-2	CASSSPGTSVGGAKNIQYF
TRBJ2-1	TRBV29-1	CSVGWSETYNEQFF
TRBJ1-5	TRBV12-3/TRBV12-4	CASGLDRGNQPQHF
TRBJ2-7	TRBV6-5	CASSLTGTGPYEQYF
TRBJ2-5	TRBV9	CASSQEMTAQETQYF
TRBJ1-1	TRBV20-1	CSARGTGHNEAFF
TRBJ2-5	TRBV28	CASSFGTVETQYF
TRBJ2-3	TRBV4-1	CASSQDQLAGSGGSDTQYF